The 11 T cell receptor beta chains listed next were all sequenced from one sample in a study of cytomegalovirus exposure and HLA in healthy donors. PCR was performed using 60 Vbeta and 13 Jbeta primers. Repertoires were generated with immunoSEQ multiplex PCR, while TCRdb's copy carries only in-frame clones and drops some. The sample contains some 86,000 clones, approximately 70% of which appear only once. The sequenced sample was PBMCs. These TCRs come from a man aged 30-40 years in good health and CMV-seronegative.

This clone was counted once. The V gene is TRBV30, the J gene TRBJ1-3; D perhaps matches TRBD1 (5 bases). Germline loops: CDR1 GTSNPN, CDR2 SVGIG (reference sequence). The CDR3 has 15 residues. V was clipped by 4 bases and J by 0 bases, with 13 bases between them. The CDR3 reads CAWMSWGLSGNTIYF. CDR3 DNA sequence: TGTGCCTGGATGAGTTGGGGCCTCTCTGGAAACACCATATATTTT.

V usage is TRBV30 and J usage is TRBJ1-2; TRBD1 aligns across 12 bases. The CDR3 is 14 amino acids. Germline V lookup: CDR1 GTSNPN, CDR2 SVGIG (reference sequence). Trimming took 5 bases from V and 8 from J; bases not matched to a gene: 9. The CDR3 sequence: CAWQPGQGAKGYTF. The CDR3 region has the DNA TGTGCCTGGCAACCGGGACAGGGGGCGAAGGGCTACACCTTC.

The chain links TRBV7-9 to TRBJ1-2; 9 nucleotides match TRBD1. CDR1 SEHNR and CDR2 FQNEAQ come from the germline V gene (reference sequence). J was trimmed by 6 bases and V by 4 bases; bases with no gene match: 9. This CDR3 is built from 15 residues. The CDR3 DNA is TGTGCCAGCAGCTCTACCGGGACAGGGTCGAATGGCTACACCTTC. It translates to CASSSTGTGSNGYTF.

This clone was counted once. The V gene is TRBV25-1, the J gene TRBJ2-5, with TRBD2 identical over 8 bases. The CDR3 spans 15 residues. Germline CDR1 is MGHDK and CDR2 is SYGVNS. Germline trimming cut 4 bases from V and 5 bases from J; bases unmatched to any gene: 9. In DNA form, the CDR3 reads TGTGCCAGCAGTGTCCGGGGGGGGAGGTTCGAGACCCAGTACTTC. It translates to CASSVRGGRFETQYF. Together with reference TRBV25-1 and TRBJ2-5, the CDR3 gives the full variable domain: EADIYQTPRYLVIGTGKKITLECSQTMGHDKMYWYQQDPGMELHLIHYSYGVNSTEKGDLSSESTVSRIRTEHFPLTLESARPSHTSQYLCASSVRGGRFETQYFGPGTRLLVL.

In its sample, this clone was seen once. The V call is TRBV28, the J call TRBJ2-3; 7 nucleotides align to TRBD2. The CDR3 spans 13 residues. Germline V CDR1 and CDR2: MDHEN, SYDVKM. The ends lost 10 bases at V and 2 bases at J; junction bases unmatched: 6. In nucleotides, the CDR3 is TGTGCCATAGGGCTAGCGGTCACAGATACGCAGTATTTT. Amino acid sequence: CAIGLAVTDTQYF.

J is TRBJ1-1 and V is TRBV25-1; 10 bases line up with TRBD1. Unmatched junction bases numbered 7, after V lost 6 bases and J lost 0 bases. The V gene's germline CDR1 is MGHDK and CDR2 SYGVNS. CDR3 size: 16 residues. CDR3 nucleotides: TGTGCCAGCAGCCCACGGACAGGGGGAGTGAACACTGAAGCTTTCTTT. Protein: CASSPRTGGVNTEAFF.

The CDR3 here is CASSLALRGHYEQYF. CDR3 nucleotide sequence: TGTGCCAGCAGCTTAGCGTTGCGGGGGCACTACGAGCAGTACTTC. The V and J genes are TRBV7-2 and TRBJ2-7; D is possibly TRBD2 (7 bases). Germline V gene lookup returns CDR1 SGHTA and CDR2 FQGNSA. The CDR3 totals 15 residues. The V end lost 0 bases, the J end lost 3 bases, and 12 bases lay between the germline ends.

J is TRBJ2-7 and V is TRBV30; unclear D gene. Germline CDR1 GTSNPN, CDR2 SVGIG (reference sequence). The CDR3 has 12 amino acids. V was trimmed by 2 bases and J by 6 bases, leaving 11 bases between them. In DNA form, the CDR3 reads TGTGCCTGGAGTAGGATGGGCCGCGAGCAGTACTTC. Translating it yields CAWSRMGREQYF.

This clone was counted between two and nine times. The CDR3 sequence: CASSQPPGQGGNQPQHF. In DNA form, the CDR3 reads TGCGCCAGCAGCCAGCCACCGGGACAGGGGGGGAATCAGCCCCAGCATTTT. V usage is TRBV4-1 and J usage is TRBJ1-5, with TRBD1 matching over 11 bases. The germline V gene has CDR1 MGHRA and CDR2 YSYEKL. The V gene end was trimmed by 3 bases and the J gene end by 4 bases; junction bases not matched to a gene: 8. The CDR3 has 17 amino acids.

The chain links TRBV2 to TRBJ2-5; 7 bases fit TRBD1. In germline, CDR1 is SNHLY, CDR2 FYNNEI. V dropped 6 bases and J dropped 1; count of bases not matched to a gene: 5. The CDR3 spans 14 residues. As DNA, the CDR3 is TGTGCCAGCAGAGAACAGGGGTTCCAAGAGACCCAGTACTTC. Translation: CASREQGFQETQYF. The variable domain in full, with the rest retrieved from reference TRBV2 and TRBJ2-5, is EPEVTQTPSHQVTQMGQEVILRCVPISNHLYFYWYRQILGQKVEFLVSFYNNEISEKSEIFDDQFSVERPDGSNFTLKIRSTKLEDSAMYFCASREQGFQETQYFGPGTRLLVL.

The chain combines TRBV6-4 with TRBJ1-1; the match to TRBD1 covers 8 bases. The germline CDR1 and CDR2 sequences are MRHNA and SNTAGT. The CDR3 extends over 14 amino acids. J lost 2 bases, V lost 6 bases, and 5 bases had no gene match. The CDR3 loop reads CASRQGQANTEAFF. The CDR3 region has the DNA TGTGCCAGCAGGCAGGGACAGGCCAACACTGAAGCTTTCTTT.